The rows below give T cell receptor beta chains drawn from one sample of a study of tumor-infiltrating lymphocytes in primary liver carcinoma. TCRdb called the multiplex PCR reads again in MiXCR, with one record for every CDR3 protein. The sample has roughly 100,000 distinct CDR3 sequences; 82% are singletons. The material sequenced was liver tumor tissue from sampling region 3. These receptors were collected from a man between 40 and 49 years old with primary liver carcinoma and hepatitis B virus infection. Both conserved end residues are trimmed from each CDR3. The order of the fields is J gene, V gene, CDR3 protein.

TRBJ2-7	TRBV6-5	TSSSGGDYEQY
TRBJ2-3	TRBV6-1	ASAPTGAMTDTRY
TRBJ2-6	TRBV10-3	AISESVFGRAGVYVLT
TRBJ2-7	TRBV10-2	ASSYRGGPYEQY
TRBJ2-1	TRBV11-2	ASSPDRGGRFYDEQF
TRBJ2-7	TRBV6-5	ANSRIQTHPYEQY
TRBJ1-4	TRBV4-2	ASRQPHCEKLF
TRBJ2-1	TRBV6-6	ASSFIGGTGRPYNEQF
TRBJ2-1	TRBV4-2	ASSQDWITGSEHF
TRBJ2-2	TRBV24-1	ATNPIGTITGELF
TRBJ2-2	TRBV6-1	TSNPRGTIEEQF
TRBJ1-1	TRBV6-5	ASSWGTGGMNTEAF
TRBJ1-5	TRBV28	VSNLPVGGTRGQPQH
TRBJ2-7	TRBV12-5	ASEGTDSYEQC
TRBJ2-1	TRBV11-3	ASGFAGPYNEKF
TRBJ2-2	TRBV10-3	AIGVGSSNTRELF
TRBJ2-2	TRBV7-9	ASSFTSSNTGELF
TRBJ2-3	TRBV7-2	ASSRWTTDTQY
TRBJ1-5	TRBV27	ASSDTGQPQH
TRBJ2-1	TRBV5-5	ACSSLGTSGGNEQF
TRBJ2-6	TRBV6-1	ASSVRDTISGANVLT
TRBJ2-1	TRBV6-2/TRBV6-3	VSSHSESSYNEQF
TRBJ2-7	TRBV11-1	TNSERLVGVGEQY
TRBJ2-7	TRBV11-2	VSSLREGRTSGLSFYEQY
TRBJ1-4	TRBV11-2	VGSLGQGTEKLF
TRBJ2-6	TRBV12-3/TRBV12-4	ASTMGFTGANVLT
TRBJ1-2	TRBV4-2	ASSREGGYT
TRBJ2-6	TRBV4-1	ASSQEEWGSGANVLT
TRBJ1-1	TRBV29-1	SVTRSTMNTEAI
TRBJ2-7	TRBV11-2	ASSFGWLYAREQY
TRBJ1-1	TRBV28	TSTGRGFVTF
TRBJ1-1	TRBV6-6	DSSTPSARDTEAF
TRBJ2-5	TRBV29-1	SVEVDRGRAEIQY
TRBJ2-5	TRBV11-2	ASSLRASGQDTQY
TRBJ2-7	TRBV11-1	ASGGKRSSDQY
TRBJ1-1	TRBV2	ASSKNMNTEAF
TRBJ2-7	TRBV4-2	ASSQDRASGYYERY
TRBJ2-5	TRBV29-1	SIESPGTIGTGAQY
TRBJ2-7	TRBV6-1	ADIEGQGYSYEQY
TRBJ2-1	TRBV6-5	ASSLLARGYNEQF
TRBJ2-6	TRBV10-3	AISESGDRGSGVNVLT
TRBJ1-2	TRBV12-3/TRBV12-4	ASIIGGYGYT
TRBJ2-4	TRBV5-4	ASSLVRGRLNTQY
TRBJ2-7	TRBV4-2	ASNQGTADKLEQY
TRBJ1-2	TRBV28	ASSRRDGPYGNT